Listed here are 5 T cell receptor beta chains from one sample, sequenced in a study of T cell repertoires in cytomegalovirus infection. Via MiXCR, TCRdb re-called the reads, giving one row per CDR3 protein. The sample contains about 230,000 distinct CDR3 sequences, 22% of which appear only once. Sequencing was carried out using CD8+ T cells from PBMCs. The receptors originated from a human donor in good health (CMV status not recorded). Some clones in this sample may be carry-over from other donors' samples.

The rearrangement links TRBV9 to TRBJ1-1; D is uncertain. CDR3 length: 15 residues. The V gene's germline CDR1 is SGDLS and CDR2 YYNGEE. V lost 3 bases, J lost 0 bases, and 12 bases lay in between. CDR3 bases: TGTGCCAGCAGCGCCTCTGGCTCCATGAACACTGAAGCTTTCTTT. This gives the protein CASSASGSMNTEAFF.

The CDR3 DNA follows: TGTGCCAGCAGCTTAGTAGGGAAACACGAGCAGTACTTC. As protein: CASSLVGKHEQYF. The rearrangement joins TRBV7-9 to TRBJ2-7; D not resolved. Per the germline V gene, CDR1 is SEHNR and CDR2 is FQNEAQ (reference sequence). Trimming removed 1 base from V and 5 bases from J, with 9 bases in between. The CDR3 length is 13 residues.

This chain connects TRBV4-1 to TRBJ1-1; 10 nucleotides line up with TRBD1. Trimming removed 3 bases from V and 3 bases from J; junction bases left unmatched: 4. The CDR3 has 15 amino acids. CDR1 is MGHRA and CDR2 is YSYEKL in the germline V gene. The DNA for the CDR3 is TGCGCCAGCAGCCATTCAGGGACAGGGGACACTGAAGCTTTCTTT. Its translation is CASSHSGTGDTEAFF.

The genes are TRBV20-1 and TRBJ2-5; D is possibly TRBD1 (6 bases). The CDR3 runs to 15 residues. Germline CDR1 and CDR2: DFQATT and SNEGSKA (reference sequence). The V gene lost 4 bases and the J gene lost 4 bases, with 19 bases spanning the gap. In nucleotides, the CDR3 is TGCAGTGCTACTCGAACCGGGACATCGGGAGAGACCCAGTACTTC. Protein: CSATRTGTSGETQYF.

V is TRBV24-1 and J is TRBJ1-2; D is possibly TRBD1 (6 bases). CDR1 KGHDR and CDR2 SFDVKD come from the germline V gene. V lost 12 bases to trimming and J lost 10 bases, with 23 bases between them. This CDR3 has 13 amino acids. The chain's CDR3 is CASKQGLQPNYTF. As DNA, the CDR3 is TGTGCCTCGAAACAGGGACTCCAACCTAACTACACCTTC.